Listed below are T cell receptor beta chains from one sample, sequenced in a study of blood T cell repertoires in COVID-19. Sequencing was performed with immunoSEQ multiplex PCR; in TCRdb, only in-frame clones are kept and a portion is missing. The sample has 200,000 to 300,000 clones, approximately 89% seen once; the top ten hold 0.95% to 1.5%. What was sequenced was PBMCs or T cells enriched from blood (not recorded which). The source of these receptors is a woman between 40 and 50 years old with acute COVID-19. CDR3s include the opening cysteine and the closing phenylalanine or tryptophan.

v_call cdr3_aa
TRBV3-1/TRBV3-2 CASSQNSGKDQPQHF
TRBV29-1 CSVDAGWESEADNEQFF
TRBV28 CASSGQEAREIGGYTF
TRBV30 CAWSHSWGQLLDEKLFF
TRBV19 CASSTGQGVETQYF
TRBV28 CASSRQANSPLHF
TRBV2 CASSRSDTQYF
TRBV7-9 CASSSSDRVYFNEQFF
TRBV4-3 CASSQDWGGGRGYTF
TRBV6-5 CASSYSLGAGNTEAFF
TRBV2 CASSGLRQGDYGYTF
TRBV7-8 CASSLRTGFTPDGYTF
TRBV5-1 CASSWKADNSPLHF
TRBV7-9 CASSLGFLQQSFYGYTF
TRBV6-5 CASSYSRAGGYEQYF
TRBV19 CASRTSGSTDTQYF
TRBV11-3 CASSPGLAGTYNEQFF
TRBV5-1 CASSLRVGREPPYNEQFF
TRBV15 CATSRGRGFQPQHF
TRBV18 CASSPYSNYRDPRNTEAFF
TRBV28 CASNMRGSIGNTIYF
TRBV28 CASSLSRYNEQFF
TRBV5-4 CASSYGTRALYNEQFF
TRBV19 CASRLTGAPSYNEQFF
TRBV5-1 CASSWDRSEAFF
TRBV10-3 CAISQEGSNSPLHF
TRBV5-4 CASSDTGTGIAGANVLTF
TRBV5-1 CASSLAGIQEKLFF
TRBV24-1 CATSDDPGGYTF
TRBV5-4 CASSRREFGETQYF
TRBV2 CASSETSGGGNEQFF
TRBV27 CASSLRDGQETQYF
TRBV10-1 CASSQGADEKLFF
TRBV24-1 CATSDALDRGGYNEQFF
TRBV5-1 CASSLELNTEAFF
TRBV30 CAWTLGVAYEQYF